The 11 T cell receptor beta chains in this list originate from one sample, sequenced in a study of metastatic and nonmetastatic thyroid tumors. Patients had received no treatment of any kind before thyroid surgery. TCRdb used MiXCR to call clones anew from the PCR reads. The repertoire holds several thousand clones, with roughly 3% as singletons. Sequencing used tumor tissue. These receptors all stem from a female donor with papillary thyroid cancer or a benign thyroid nodule (not recorded which). Some clones in this sample may be carry-over from other donors' samples.

This clone was recorded at least ten times. A clone one base away is much larger, so this may be a read error. The rearrangement joins TRBV5-1 to TRBJ2-5; D is unresolved. The V and J ends lost 1 base and 1 base respectively, with 2 bases between them. Germline V lookup: CDR1 SGHRS, CDR2 YFSETQ. This CDR3 comprises 12 residues. Here the CDR3 DNA reads TGCGCCAGCAGCTTGTGCCAAGAGACCCAGTACTTC. Amino acid sequence: CASSLCQETQYF.

This clone is termed medium-sized (0.01 to 0.1%). The rearrangement joins TRBV19 to TRBJ1-4; D unclear. Per germline, CDR1 LNHDA and CDR2 SQIVND (reference sequence). The V and J ends lost 7 bases and 3 bases respectively, with 12 bases between them. The CDR3 is 14 residues long. This chain's CDR3 is CASTLGLANEKLFF. The CDR3 nucleotides are TGTGCCAGTACCCTAGGGTTAGCTAATGAAAAACTGTTTTTT. The whole variable domain, remainder taken from reference TRBV19 and TRBJ1-4, is DGGITQSPKYLFRKEGQNVTLSCEQNLNHDAMYWYRQDPGQGLRLIYYSQIVNDFQKGDIAEGYSVSREKKESFPLTVTSAQKNPTAFYLCASTLGLANEKLFFGSGTQLSVL.

Within the sample, this clone is medium-sized. This chain links TRBV5-8 with TRBJ2-2; a possible D gene is TRBD1 (6 bases). V shed 6 bases and J shed 7 bases, with 10 bases lying between them. The germline gives CDR1 SGHTS, CDR2 YDEGEE. The CDR3 consists of 12 residues. The CDR3 spells CASIPGVGELFF. As DNA, the CDR3 is TGTGCCAGCATTCCAGGGGTCGGGGAGCTGTTTTTT.

This clone is labeled medium-sized (0.01 to 0.1%). The chain links TRBV10-3 to TRBJ1-1; D remains unclear. The V gene's germline CDR1 is ENHRY and CDR2 SYGVKD. V was clipped by 3 bases and J by 0 bases, with 8 bases between them. CDR3 size: 14 residues. In DNA, the CDR3 is TGTGCCATCAGTGACCGGGGTCTGAACACTGAAGCTTTCTTT. Amino acid sequence: CAISDRGLNTEAFF.

This clone came up many times. The J gene is TRBJ2-5, the V gene TRBV5-4; D possibly uses TRBD1 or TRBD2 (5 bases each). V lost 4 bases and J 3 bases, leaving 19 bases between the germline ends. Germline CDR1 reads SGHNT; CDR2 reads YYREEE (reference sequence). The CDR3 runs 16 residues. Here the CDR3 DNA reads TGTGCCAGCAGCAACGAGAGGGGAAACTCGGAAGAGACCCAGTACTTC. Residues: CASSNERGNSEETQYF.

This clone was seen many times. Lacking the conserved final phenylalanine or tryptophan, this CDR3 likely reflects a read error. The J gene is TRBJ2-1, the V gene TRBV19, with D possibly TRBD2 on 5 matching bases. V lost 10 bases, J lost 2 bases, and 21 bases lay in between. Germline lookup yields CDR1 LNHDA and CDR2 SQIVND (reference sequence). The CDR3 contains 16 residues. CDR3 in DNA: TGTGCCAATAGCGATAGGACGGAACGAGCCTACAATGAGCAGTTCGTC. This translates into CANSDRTERAYNEQFV.

This clone was seen many times. The chain couples TRBV4-2 to TRBJ1-6; D not certain. This CDR3 region has 18 residues. V was trimmed by 1 base and J by 0 bases, leaving 13 bases between them. Germline V gene sequence: CDR1 LGHNA, CDR2 YNFKEQ. CDR3 sequence reads: CASSQAVGSPSYNSPLHF. The CDR3 nucleotides read TGTGCCAGCAGCCAAGCTGTAGGGAGTCCCTCCTATAATTCACCCCTCCACTTT.

This clone ranks as medium-sized. The same CDR3 can be traced to other DNA sequences in this sample. This chain joins TRBV28 and TRBJ1-1; D unresolved. V lost 2 bases, J lost 4 bases, and 5 bases lay in between. Germline-derived CDR1 and CDR2 are MDHEN and SYDVKM. This CDR3 has 12 residues. The CDR3 sequence: CASSLRATEAFF. In nucleotides, the CDR3 is TGTGCCAGCAGTTTACGGGCCACTGAAGCTTTCTTT.

This clone rates as medium-sized. V and J are TRBV24-1 and TRBJ2-2; perhaps TRBD2 as D (6 bases). Trimming stripped 6 bases from V and 5 bases from J, with 21 bases between. CDR3 length: 17 residues. The germline CDR1 and CDR2 sequences are KGHDR and SFDVKD. For the CDR3, the DNA is TGTGCCACCAGTCCCCTCGGTGCGGGGAGTGGTACCGGGGAGCTGTTTTTT. Translation gives CATSPLGAGSGTGELFF.

This clone is labeled medium-sized (0.01 to 0.1%). The chain is built from TRBV28 and TRBJ1-5; D might be TRBD1 (5 bases). Deletions cut 9 bases from V and 5 bases from J, with 11 bases between. From germline, CDR1 is MDHEN and CDR2 SYDVKM. This CDR3 contains 12 residues. The CDR3 sequence: CASRGDHQPQHF. As DNA, the CDR3 is TGTGCCAGTCGGGGCGATCATCAGCCCCAGCATTTT. The complete variable domain, with remaining parts taken from reference TRBV28 and TRBJ1-5, reads DVKVTQSSRYLVKRTGEKVFLECVQDMDHENMFWYRQDPGLGLRLIYFSYDVKMKEKGDIPEGYSVSREKKERFSLILESASTNQTSMYLCASRGDHQPQHFGDGTRLSIL.

This clone is labeled as medium-sized. The genes are TRBV20-1 and TRBJ1-1, with 9 positions matching TRBD1. Germline CDR1 is DFQATT and CDR2 is SNEGSKA (reference sequence). Trimming removed 0 bases from V and 5 bases from J; junction bases left unmatched: 7. The CDR3 is 15 amino acids. The CDR3 coding sequence is TGCAGTGCTAGAGATACGGGACAGGGATGGACTGAAGCTTTCTTT. This sequence encodes CSARDTGQGWTEAFF.